Listed below are T cell receptor beta chains from one sample, sequenced in a study of CD4 T cell repertoires in COVID-19. The protocol was immunoSEQ multiplex PCR, while the TCRdb copy is restricted to in-frame clones and leaves out a portion. The top ten clones hold approximately 0.7% of a sample with about 25,000 clones, approximately 93% of them seen once. This sample comprised circulating follicular helper CD4+ T cells (cTfh) from blood, obtained before the COVID-19 pandemic. The receptors shown here come from a human donor who had COVID-19. Both conserved end residues are trimmed from each CDR3. Clone size, where shown, is once, few, many, or a class for clones that have expanded.

v_call: TRBV6-6; j_call: TRBJ1-5; clone_size: .; cdr3_aa: ASSAGTGGRPQH
v_call: TRBV27; j_call: TRBJ1-2; clone_size: .; cdr3_aa: ASSPLFVSGTDFYGYT
v_call: TRBV5-1; j_call: TRBJ2-5; clone_size: .; cdr3_aa: ASSLGTSGRETQY
v_call: TRBV15; j_call: TRBJ1-2; clone_size: .; cdr3_aa: ATSRERTSYYGYT
v_call: TRBV7-8; j_call: TRBJ2-7; clone_size: .; cdr3_aa: ASSTGTGGVLYEQY
v_call: TRBV27; j_call: TRBJ1-5; clone_size: .; cdr3_aa: ASSPVGGAVQPQH
v_call: TRBV9; j_call: TRBJ1-2; clone_size: .; cdr3_aa: ASSVGPGYGYT
v_call: TRBV12-1; j_call: TRBJ2-1; clone_size: .; cdr3_aa: ASSFKRVFNEQF
v_call: TRBV7-2; j_call: TRBJ1-5; clone_size: .; cdr3_aa: ASSLVAYSNQPQH
v_call: TRBV7-9; j_call: TRBJ1-4; clone_size: .; cdr3_aa: ASSTGGRLF
v_call: TRBV11-3; j_call: TRBJ2-3; clone_size: .; cdr3_aa: ASSPMGATTDTQY
v_call: TRBV5-5; j_call: TRBJ1-6; clone_size: .; cdr3_aa: ASSWGVDSPLH
v_call: TRBV21-1; j_call: TRBJ2-3; clone_size: .; cdr3_aa: ASSKGHPGLAGSTTDTQY
v_call: TRBV5-1; j_call: TRBJ1-3; clone_size: .; cdr3_aa: ASSLVLGLGNTIY
v_call: TRBV5-4; j_call: TRBJ2-3; clone_size: .; cdr3_aa: ASSLASGQDTQY
v_call: TRBV5-8; j_call: TRBJ2-6; clone_size: once; cdr3_aa: ASSFWTSGGSGANVLT